This TCR beta chain was captured in a study of vaccination and CD4 T cells after COVID-19. Study context: Sampling that followed vaccination took place a median approximately 79 days after dose two, within a range of 14 to 241. A CEFX pool, an HIV-1 Nef pool, or else no peptide went into the control cultures. Findings of the study overall: Spike mono-reactive status applied to 304 of 307 vaccine-specific clones in convalescent patients.

Treatment noted: approximately 9-day PBMC culture with coronavirus spike peptide pools or control peptides (ViraFEST assay). Negative selection recovered the CD4+ T cells once they had spent about nine days in culture. The CDR3 covers 15 residues. Unmatched junction bases numbered 6, after V lost 4 bases and J lost 5 bases. Germline V CDR1 and CDR2: ENHRY, SYGVKD. On this clonotype: The antigen is unknown.

The Oncomine TCR Beta short-read assay was applied to DNA of cultured CD4+ T cells. Each CDR3 protein gets one entry after TCRdb re-called the PCR reads with MiXCR. Of 7,000 to 8,500 distinct CDR3 sequences in the sample, approximately 60% were seen once. The sequence was obtained from a human donor who had recovered from COVID-19. The J gene is TRBJ2-5, the V gene TRBV10-3; 11 nucleotides align to TRBD1. The sample was CD4+ T cells from blood, cultured in vitro. In DNA form, the CDR3 reads TGTGCCATCAGTGCGGGACAGGGGGATCGGGAGACCCAGTACTTC. It encodes CAISAGQGDRETQYF.